One and the same sample provided the 22 T cell receptor beta chains below, sequenced in a study of T cell repertoires in aging, cancer and after chemotherapy. TRB rearrangements spanning V, D and J were amplified using mixed TRB-A/B primers. TCRdb redid the calling of the multiplex PCR reads with MiXCR, one entry per CDR3 protein. The sample holds about 980 distinct CDR3 sequences, approximately 26% seen once. The template was genomic DNA from peripheral blood, not RNA. The source material was blood. These receptors all come from a human donor with a solid tumor.

This clonotype is judged medium-sized. The chain employs TRBV19 and TRBJ2-7, with 9 bases fitting TRBD2. Germline-derived CDR1 and CDR2 are LNHDA and SQIVND (reference sequence). Trimming removed 1 base from V and 3 bases from J; junction bases left unmatched: 4. The CDR3 runs 15 residues. The CDR3 sequence is CASSIGAGGLYEQYF. CDR3 in DNA: TGTGCCAGTAGTATAGGTGCGGGAGGGCTCTACGAGCAGTACTTC.

This clonotype is labeled large. Here the CDR3 reads CACTGANEQFF. Written as DNA, the CDR3 is TGTGCCTGCACGGGAGCTAATGAGCAGTTCTTC. The chain uses TRBV6-2 or TRBV6-3 and TRBJ2-1; a possible D gene is TRBD2 (6 bases). The CDR3 is 11 residues long. CDR1 is MNHEY and CDR2 is SVGEGT in the germline V gene. V lost 11 bases and J lost 7, with 12 bases in between.

This clonotype appeared a few times. This sequence joins TRBV7-9 and TRBJ2-1; D not certain. The CDR3 has 12 amino acids. The V end was cut by 5 bases, the J end by 7 bases, with 9 bases between. The germline CDR1 and CDR2 sequences are SEHNR and FQNEAQ (reference sequence). CDR3 in DNA: TGTGCCAGCAGCCCGGTCCCGAATGAGCAGTTCTTC. It codes for CASSPVPNEQFF. Full variable domain (outside the CDR3, taken from reference TRBV7-9 and TRBJ2-1): DTGVSQNPRHKITKRGQNVTFRCDPISEHNRLYWYRQTLGQGPEFLTYFQNEAQLEKSRLLSDRFSAERPKGSFSTLEIQRTEQGDSAMYLCASSPVPNEQFFGPGTRLTVL.

In regard to this clonotype: This may be a read error: a much more frequent sequence differs by one nucleotide. The chain joins TRBV12-3 or TRBV12-4 to TRBJ2-1; the match to TRBD2 covers 9 bases. The CDR3 spans 15 residues. Written as DNA, the CDR3 is TGTGCCAGCAGCCGGGCGGGAGGGTCCTACAATAAGCAGTTCTTC. Translating gives CASSRAGGSYNKQFF.

The chain combines TRBV6-1 with TRBJ1-5, with D possibly being TRBD1 (6 bases). V dropped 5 bases and J dropped 5 bases, with 16 bases sitting between them. Germline loops: CDR1 MNHNS, CDR2 SASEGT. The CDR3 loop spans 15 amino acids. CDR3 in DNA: TGTGCCAGCAGTAAACGGGGCGGGGGGCATCAGCCCCAGCATTTT. This gives the protein CASSKRGGGHQPQHF.

This clonotype appeared a few times. This chain uses TRBV12-3 or TRBV12-4 with TRBJ2-1, with TRBD1 as a possible D gene (6 bases). V was pared by 3 bases and J by 8 bases, with 17 bases between. The CDR3 extends over 15 amino acids. CDR3 protein: CASSFQQGASYEQFF. CDR3 nucleotides: TGTGCCAGCAGTTTCCAACAGGGTGCCTCGTATGAGCAGTTCTTC.

Sample share makes this clonotype large. The V gene is TRBV6-5, the J gene TRBJ2-3; D call uncertain. The V gene lost 5 bases and the J gene lost 0 bases, with 9 bases spanning the gap. This CDR3 contains 14 residues. Germline loops: CDR1 MNHEY, CDR2 SVGAGI. DNA for the CDR3: TGTGCCAGCAGTAAGCGACCCAGCACAGATACGCAGTATTTT. It yields the protein CASSKRPSTDTQYF.

This clonotype was counted a few times. V is TRBV7-2 and J is TRBJ2-3; perhaps TRBD1 as D (7 bases). The CDR3 contains 14 residues. V dropped 6 bases and J dropped 6 bases, with 16 bases sitting between them. Germline CDR1 and CDR2: SGHTA and FQGNSA. CDR3 amino acids: CASSPETGRDTQYF. DNA of the CDR3: TGTGCCAGCAGTCCTGAGACAGGGAGGGATACGCAGTATTTT.

This clonotype was counted between two and nine times. This chain connects TRBV20-1 to TRBJ2-5; TRBD2 matches at 8 bases. Trimming at V came to 6 bases and at J to 0 bases, leaving 12 bases not matched to a gene. This CDR3 has 16 amino acids. Germline V gene sequence: CDR1 DFQATT, CDR2 SNEGSKA (reference sequence). CDR3 sequence reads: CSAPPGGLGYQETQYF. The CDR3 DNA reads TGCAGTGCCCCCCCCGGGGGACTAGGCTACCAAGAGACCCAGTACTTC.

The V gene is TRBV29-1, the J gene TRBJ1-3; D unresolved. Germline V gene lookup returns CDR1 SQVTM and CDR2 ANQGSEA. Trimming took off 3 bases at V and 3 bases at J, with 6 bases between the two ends. The CDR3 sequence is 12 residues long. CDR3 nucleotide sequence: TGCAGCGTTGACGGGTTTGGAAACACCATATATTTT. This gives the protein CSVDGFGNTIYF.

Worth noting for this clonotype: A single base separates this from a much larger clone, so it may be a read error. The chain carries TRBV10-3 and TRBJ2-5; no clear D. The CDR3 covers 14 residues. The germline V and J ends were trimmed by 3 bases and 0 bases, with 8 bases remaining between them. CDR1 is ENHRY and CDR2 is SYGVKD in the germline V gene. The CDR3 spells CAISDGIDQETQYF. The DNA for the CDR3 is TGTGCCATCAGTGATGGGATTGACCAAGAGACCCAGTACTTC.

By share, this clonotype ranks as medium-sized. The V and J genes are TRBV6-6 and TRBJ1-5; 11 bases align to TRBD1. This CDR3 comprises 15 residues. Germline-derived CDR1 and CDR2 are MNHNY and SVGAGI (reference sequence). The trim removed 6 bases at V and 7 bases at J, leaving 8 bases unmatched. The CDR3 region is CASSQGQGAKQPQHF. CDR3 DNA sequence: TGTGCCAGCAGCCAAGGACAGGGGGCAAAGCAGCCCCAGCATTTT.

This clonotype was seen a few times. V usage is TRBV12-3 or TRBV12-4 and J usage is TRBJ2-1; D is possibly TRBD2 (6 bases). This CDR3 is 14 amino acids long. Trimming stripped 5 bases from V and 4 bases from J, with 12 bases between. Here the CDR3 reads CASSTLGGYNEQFF. In nucleotides, the CDR3 is TGTGCCAGCAGTACCCTTGGAGGGTACAATGAGCAGTTCTTC.

J is TRBJ1-4 and V is TRBV6-2 or TRBV6-3; D ambiguous. CDR3 length: 14 residues. The V end was cut by 5 bases, the J end by 6 bases, with 13 bases between. CDR1 is MNHEY and CDR2 is SVGEGT in the germline V gene. As DNA, the CDR3 is TGTGCCAGCAGTGACGGTAGAGCCTATGAAAAACTGTTTTTT. It specifies CASSDGRAYEKLFF.

With regard to this clonotype: A single base separates this from a much larger clone, so it may be a read error. The gene calls are TRBV6-1 and TRBJ1-2, with 7 bases that match TRBD1. There are 14 residues in the CDR3. Germline loops: CDR1 MNHNS, CDR2 SASEGT. The V and J ends lost 5 bases and 7 bases, in that order; junction bases with no gene match: 10. The CDR3 spells CASSKVQGRAGYTF. The CDR3 DNA reads TGTGCCAGCAGTAAAGTACAGGGGCGGGCTGGCTACACCTTC.

This clonotype is labeled large. The chain carries TRBV29-1 and TRBJ2-3; a possible D gene is TRBD1 (5 bases). This CDR3 contains 15 residues. Germline CDR1 SQVTM, CDR2 ANQGSEA. V lost 0 bases and J 1 base, leaving 11 bases between the germline ends. For the CDR3, the DNA is TGCAGCGTTGAAGATCCAGGGCCCGGCACAGATACGCAGTATTTT. Its translation is CSVEDPGPGTDTQYF.

This clonotype rates as large. V gene TRBV6-1 combines with J gene TRBJ2-2; D possibly corresponds to TRBD1 (5 bases). The CDR3 is 14 amino acids. CDR1 is MNHNS, CDR2 SASEGT, per germline. V dropped 6 bases and J dropped 3 bases, with 11 bases sitting between them. The chain's CDR3 is CASSVDIHTGELFF. The CDR3 DNA is TGTGCCAGCAGCGTGGACATCCACACCGGGGAGCTGTTTTTT.

The chain employs TRBV20-1 and TRBJ2-1, with D hard to call. CDR3 length equals 14 residues. Trimming took 5 bases from V and 7 from J, leaving 18 bases between them. The V gene's germline CDR1 is DFQATT and CDR2 SNEGSKA (reference sequence). The CDR3 sequence: CSARSLELKNEQFF. The DNA of the CDR3 is TGCAGTGCTCGCAGCTTAGAACTGAAAAATGAGCAGTTCTTC.

By sample share, this clonotype is large. This chain joins TRBV6-5 and TRBJ2-1; possible D gene TRBD1, 5 bases. Germline V gene lookup returns CDR1 MNHEY and CDR2 SVGAGI. Between the trimmed V and J ends, which lost 5 bases and 3 bases, there was a span of 14 bases. The CDR3 runs to 15 residues. The CDR3 DNA reads as TGTGCCAGCAGTAGGACAAACCCGGGCTACAATGAGCAGTTCTTC. Its translation: CASSRTNPGYNEQFF.

The J gene is TRBJ2-6, the V gene TRBV7-9, with D unclear. Trimming pared 11 bases from V and 0 bases from J, leaving 14 bases between. The CDR3 is made up of 15 amino acids. CDR1 is SEHNR, CDR2 FQNEAQ, per germline (reference sequence). This CDR3 is CAPTETSSGANVLTF. DNA for the CDR3: TGTGCCCCGACCGAAACGAGCTCTGGGGCCAACGTCCTGACTTTC.

The chain couples TRBV12-3 or TRBV12-4 to TRBJ1-5; no reliable D call. Between the trimmed V and J ends, which lost 3 bases and 4 bases, there was a span of 10 bases. The CDR3 covers 14 residues. CDR3 residues: CASSLSMGNQPQHF. Written as DNA, the CDR3 is TGTGCCAGCAGTTTGTCAATGGGGAATCAGCCCCAGCATTTT.

This clonotype rates as large. The chain couples TRBV30 to TRBJ2-5; the match to TRBD2 covers 9 bases. The CDR3 contains 14 residues. Germline loops: CDR1 GTSNPN, CDR2 SVGIG (reference sequence). Trimming at V came to 5 bases and at J to 9 bases, leaving 13 bases not matched to a gene. CDR3 sequence reads: CAWQAGGARGAQYF. CDR3 DNA: TGTGCCTGGCAAGCGGGAGGCGCGAGAGGGGCCCAGTACTTC.